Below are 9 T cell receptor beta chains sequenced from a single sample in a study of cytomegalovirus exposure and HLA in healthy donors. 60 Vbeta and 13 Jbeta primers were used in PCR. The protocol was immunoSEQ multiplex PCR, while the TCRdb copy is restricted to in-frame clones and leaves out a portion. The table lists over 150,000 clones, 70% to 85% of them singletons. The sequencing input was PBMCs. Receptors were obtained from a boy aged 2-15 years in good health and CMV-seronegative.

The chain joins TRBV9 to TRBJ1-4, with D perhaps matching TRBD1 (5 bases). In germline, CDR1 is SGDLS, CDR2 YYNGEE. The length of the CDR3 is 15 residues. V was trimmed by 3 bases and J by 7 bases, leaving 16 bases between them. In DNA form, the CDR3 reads TGTGCCAGCAGCGCGCGGGGGGGGACGGGTGAAAAACTGTTTTTT. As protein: CASSARGGTGEKLFF.

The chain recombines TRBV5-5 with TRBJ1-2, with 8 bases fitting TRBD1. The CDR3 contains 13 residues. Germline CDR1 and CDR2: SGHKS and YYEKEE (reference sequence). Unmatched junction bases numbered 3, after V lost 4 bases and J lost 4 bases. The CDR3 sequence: CASSLDRVYGYTF. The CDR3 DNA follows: TGTGCCAGCAGCCTGGACAGGGTCTATGGCTACACCTTC.

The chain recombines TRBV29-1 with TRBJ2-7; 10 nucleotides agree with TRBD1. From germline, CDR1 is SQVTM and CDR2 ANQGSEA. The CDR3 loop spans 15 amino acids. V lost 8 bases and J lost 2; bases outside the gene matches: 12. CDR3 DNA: TGCAGCTCATCGGACCGGGACAGGGGAACCTACGAGCAGTACTTC. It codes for CSSSDRDRGTYEQYF.

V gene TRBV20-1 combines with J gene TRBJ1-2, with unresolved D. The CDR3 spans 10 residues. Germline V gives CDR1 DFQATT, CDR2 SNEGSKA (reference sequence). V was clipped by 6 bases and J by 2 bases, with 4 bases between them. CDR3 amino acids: CSAQNYGYTF. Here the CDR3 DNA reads TGCAGTGCACAGAACTATGGCTACACCTTC.

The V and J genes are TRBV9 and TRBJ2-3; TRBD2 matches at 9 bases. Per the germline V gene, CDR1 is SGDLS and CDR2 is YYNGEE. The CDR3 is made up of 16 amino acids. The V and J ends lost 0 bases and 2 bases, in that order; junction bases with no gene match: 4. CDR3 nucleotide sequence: TGTGCCAGCAGCGTAGAGGAGCGGGGGGCCACAGATACGCAGTATTTT. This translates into CASSVEERGATDTQYF.

For the CDR3, the DNA is TGTGCCAGCTCATCCTACACCGGGGAGCTGTTTTTT. It is translated as CASSSYTGELFF. J is TRBJ2-2 and V is TRBV18; D ambiguous. Trimming shortened V by 5 bases and J by 3 bases, and 4 bases separated the two germline ends. Looked up from germline, CDR1 is KGHSH and CDR2 is LQKENI. The CDR3 has 12 residues. The full variable domain, rest sourced from reference TRBV18 and TRBJ2-2, is NAGVMQNPRHLVRRRGQEARLRCSPMKGHSHVYWYRQLPEEGLKFMVYLQKENIIDESGMPKERFSAEFPKEGPSILRIQQVVRGDSAAYFCASSSYTGELFFGEGSRLTVL.

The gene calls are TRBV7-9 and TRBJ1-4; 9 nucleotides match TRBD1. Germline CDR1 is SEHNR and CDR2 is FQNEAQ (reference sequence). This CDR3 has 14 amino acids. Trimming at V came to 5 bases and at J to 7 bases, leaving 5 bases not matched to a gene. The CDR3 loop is CASSITGGGEKLFF. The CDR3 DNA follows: TGTGCCAGCAGCATCACAGGGGGCGGTGAAAAACTGTTTTTT.

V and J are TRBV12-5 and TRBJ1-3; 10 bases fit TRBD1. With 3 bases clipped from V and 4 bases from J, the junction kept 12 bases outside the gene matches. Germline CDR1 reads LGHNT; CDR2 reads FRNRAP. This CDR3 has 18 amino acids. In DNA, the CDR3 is TGTGCTAGTGGTTTACTTCGCGCTGACAGGGGGCGGGGAAACACCATATATTTT. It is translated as CASGLLRADRGRGNTIYF.

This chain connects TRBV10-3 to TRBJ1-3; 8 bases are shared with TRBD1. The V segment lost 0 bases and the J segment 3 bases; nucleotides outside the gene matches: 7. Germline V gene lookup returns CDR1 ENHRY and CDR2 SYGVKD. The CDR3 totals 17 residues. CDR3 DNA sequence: TGTGCCATCAGTGAGTCGGAACAGGGGGTAGTTGGAAACACCATATATTTT. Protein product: CAISESEQGVVGNTIYF.